The entry that follows covers one TCR beta chain sequence. The data were taken from a study of lymphopenia after photon versus proton radiotherapy. Deletions cut 1 base from V and 4 bases from J, with 13 bases between. CDR3 size: 15 residues. Germline CDR1 LGHNA, CDR2 YNFKEQ. The protocol was immunoSEQ multiplex PCR, while the TCRdb copy is restricted to in-frame clones and leaves out a portion. The table includes 150,000 to 200,000 clones, about nine tenths detected once. This sequence joins TRBV4-2 and TRBJ1-1; no clear D gene. This TCR was recovered from a man between 45 and 60 years old with gastric cancer. The sequencing used peripheral blood, collected from a patient treated with photon-based radiotherapy. The CDR3 bases are TGTGCCAGCAGCCAAGTCGCAGGACCGGGCACTGAAGCTTTCTTT. It is translated as CASSQVAGPGTEAFF.